Reported below is one TCR beta chain. The sample comes from a study of identical twins. TCRdb reprocessed the 5' RACE reads with MiXCR, giving one entry per CDR3 protein. Of 200,000 to 300,000 distinct CDR3 sequences listed, about 13% were seen once; the top ten hold roughly 3.7%. The same sample was also used in a study of yellow fever vaccine responses in identical twins.

Sequencing was carried out using memory (CD45RO+) T cells sorted from blood. This clonotype was obtained from a woman aged 18-29 years in good health.

The CDR3, as DNA: TGTGCCAGCAGCCTCGGAAGGGTTAACACTGAAGCTTTCTTT. It codes for CASSLGRVNTEAFF. The chain uses TRBV11-2 and TRBJ1-1, with D hard to call. V shed 5 bases and J shed 2 bases, with 12 bases lying between them. The length of the CDR3 is 14 residues. The V gene's germline CDR1 is SGHAT and CDR2 FQNNGV. The full variable domain, with the rest looked up from reference TRBV11-2 and TRBJ1-1, is EAGVAQSPRYKIIEKRQSVAFWCNPISGHATLYWYQQILGQGPKLLIQFQNNGVVDDSQLPKDRFSAERLKGVDSTLKIQPAKLEDSAVYLCASSLGRVNTEAFFGQGTRLTVV.